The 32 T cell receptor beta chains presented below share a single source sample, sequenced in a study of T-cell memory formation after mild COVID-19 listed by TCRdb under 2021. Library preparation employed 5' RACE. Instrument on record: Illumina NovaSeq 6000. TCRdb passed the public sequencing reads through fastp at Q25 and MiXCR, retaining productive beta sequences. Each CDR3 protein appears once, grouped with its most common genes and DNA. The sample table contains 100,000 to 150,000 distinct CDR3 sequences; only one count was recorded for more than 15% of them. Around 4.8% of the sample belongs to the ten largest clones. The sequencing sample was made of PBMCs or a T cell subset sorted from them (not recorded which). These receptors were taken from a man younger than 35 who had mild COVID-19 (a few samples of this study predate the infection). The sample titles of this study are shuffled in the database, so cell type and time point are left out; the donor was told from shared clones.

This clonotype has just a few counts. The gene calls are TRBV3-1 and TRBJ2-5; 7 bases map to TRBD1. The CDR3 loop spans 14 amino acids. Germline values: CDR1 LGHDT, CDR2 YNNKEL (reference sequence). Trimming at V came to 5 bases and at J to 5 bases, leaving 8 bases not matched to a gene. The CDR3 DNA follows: TGTGCCAGCAGCTTAACAGGGGACCGGGAGACCCAGTACTTC. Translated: CASSLTGDRETQYF.

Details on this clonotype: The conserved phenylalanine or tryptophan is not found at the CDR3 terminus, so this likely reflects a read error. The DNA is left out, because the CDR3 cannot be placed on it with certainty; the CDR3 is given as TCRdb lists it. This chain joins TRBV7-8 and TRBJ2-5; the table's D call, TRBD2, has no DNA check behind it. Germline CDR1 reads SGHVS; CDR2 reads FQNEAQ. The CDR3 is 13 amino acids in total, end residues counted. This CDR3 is CASSFGGPGLRAL.

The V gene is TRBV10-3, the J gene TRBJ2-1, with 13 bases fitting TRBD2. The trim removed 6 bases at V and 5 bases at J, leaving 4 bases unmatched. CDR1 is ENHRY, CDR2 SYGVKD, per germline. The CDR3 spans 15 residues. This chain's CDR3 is CAISTTSGGDNEQFF. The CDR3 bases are TGTGCCATCAGCACTACTAGCGGGGGGGACAATGAGCAGTTCTTC.

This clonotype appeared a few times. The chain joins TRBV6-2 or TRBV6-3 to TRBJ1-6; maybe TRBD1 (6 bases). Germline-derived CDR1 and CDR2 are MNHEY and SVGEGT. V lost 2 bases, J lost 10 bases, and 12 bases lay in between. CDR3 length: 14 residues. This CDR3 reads CASSYTWTDSPLHF. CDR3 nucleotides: TGTGCCAGCAGTTACACCTGGACAGACTCACCCCTCCACTTT.

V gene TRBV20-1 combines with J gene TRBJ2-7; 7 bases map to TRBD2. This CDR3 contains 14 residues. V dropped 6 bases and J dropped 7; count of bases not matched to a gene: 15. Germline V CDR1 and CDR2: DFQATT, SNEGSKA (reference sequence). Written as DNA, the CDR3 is TGCAGTGCCTGGGGGGGTAGGGGAGTTAGAGAGCAGTACTTC. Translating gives CSAWGGRGVREQYF.

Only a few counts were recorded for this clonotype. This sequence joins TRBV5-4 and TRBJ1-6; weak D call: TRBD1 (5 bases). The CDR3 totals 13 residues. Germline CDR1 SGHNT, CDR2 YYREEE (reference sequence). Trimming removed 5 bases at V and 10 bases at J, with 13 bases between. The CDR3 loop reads CASRMWGVSPLHF. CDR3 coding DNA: TGTGCCAGCAGGATGTGGGGCGTATCACCCCTCCACTTT.

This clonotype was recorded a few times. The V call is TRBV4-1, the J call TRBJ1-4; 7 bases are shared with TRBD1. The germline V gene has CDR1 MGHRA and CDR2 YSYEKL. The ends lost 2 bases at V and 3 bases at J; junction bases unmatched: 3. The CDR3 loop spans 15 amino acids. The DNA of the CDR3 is TGCGCCAGCAGCCAAACAGGGGCCCCTAATGAAAAACTGTTTTTT. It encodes CASSQTGAPNEKLFF.

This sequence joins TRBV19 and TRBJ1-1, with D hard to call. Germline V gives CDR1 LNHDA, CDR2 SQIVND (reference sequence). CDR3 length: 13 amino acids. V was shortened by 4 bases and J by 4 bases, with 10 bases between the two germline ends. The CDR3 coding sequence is TGTGCCAGTAGTAACGAACCCAGCACTGAAGCTTTCTTT. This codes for CASSNEPSTEAFF. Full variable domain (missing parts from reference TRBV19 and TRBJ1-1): DGGITQSPKYLFRKEGQNVTLSCEQNLNHDAMYWYRQDPGQGLRLIYYSQIVNDFQKGDIAEGYSVSREKKESFPLTVTSAQKNPTAFYLCASSNEPSTEAFFGQGTRLTVV.

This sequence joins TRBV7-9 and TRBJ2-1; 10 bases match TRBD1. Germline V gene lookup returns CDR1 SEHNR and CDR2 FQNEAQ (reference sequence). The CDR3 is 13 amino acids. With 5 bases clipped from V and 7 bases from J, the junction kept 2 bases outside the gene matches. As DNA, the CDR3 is TGTGCCAGCAGCCGGACAGGGGGGAATGAGCAGTTCTTC. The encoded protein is CASSRTGGNEQFF.

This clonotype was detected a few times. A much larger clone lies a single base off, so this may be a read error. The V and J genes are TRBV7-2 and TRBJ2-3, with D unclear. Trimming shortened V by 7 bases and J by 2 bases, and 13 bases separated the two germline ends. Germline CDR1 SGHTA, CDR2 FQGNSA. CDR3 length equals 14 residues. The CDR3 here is CASIRSRATDTQYF. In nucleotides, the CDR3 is TGTGCCAGCATAAGGTCTCGGGCCACAGATACGCAGTATTTT.

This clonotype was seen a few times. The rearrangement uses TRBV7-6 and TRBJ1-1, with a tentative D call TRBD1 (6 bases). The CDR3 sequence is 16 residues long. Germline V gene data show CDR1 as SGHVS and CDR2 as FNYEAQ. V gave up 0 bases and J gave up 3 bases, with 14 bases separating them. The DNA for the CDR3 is TGTGCCAGCAGCTTAGCGGTCGGGGGGGCTTACACTGAAGCTTTCTTT. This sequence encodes CASSLAVGGAYTEAFF. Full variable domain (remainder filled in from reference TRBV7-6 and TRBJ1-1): GAGVSQSPRYKVTKRGQDVALRCDPISGHVSLYWYRQALGQGPEFLTYFNYEAQQDKSGLPNDRFSAERPEGSISTLTIQRTEQRDSAMYRCASSLAVGGAYTEAFFGQGTRLTVV.

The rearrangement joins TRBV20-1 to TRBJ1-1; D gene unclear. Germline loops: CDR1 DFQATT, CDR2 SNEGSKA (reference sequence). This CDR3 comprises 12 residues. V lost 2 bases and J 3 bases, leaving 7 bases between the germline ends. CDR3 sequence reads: CSARRRDTEAFF. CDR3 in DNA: TGCAGTGCTAGAAGGCGTGACACTGAAGCTTTCTTT.

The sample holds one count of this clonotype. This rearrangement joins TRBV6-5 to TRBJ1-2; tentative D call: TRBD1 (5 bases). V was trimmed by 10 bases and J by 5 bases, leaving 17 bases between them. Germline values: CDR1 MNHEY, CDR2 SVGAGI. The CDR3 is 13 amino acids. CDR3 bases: TGTGCCACCCGAGGTGGGGGTCCTTATGGCTACACCTTC. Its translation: CATRGGGPYGYTF.

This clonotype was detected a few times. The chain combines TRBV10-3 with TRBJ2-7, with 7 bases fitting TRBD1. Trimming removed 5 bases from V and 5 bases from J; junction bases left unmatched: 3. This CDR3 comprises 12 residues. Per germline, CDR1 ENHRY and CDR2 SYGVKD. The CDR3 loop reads CAISYRGDEQYF. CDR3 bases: TGTGCCATCAGTTACAGGGGAGACGAGCAGTACTTC.

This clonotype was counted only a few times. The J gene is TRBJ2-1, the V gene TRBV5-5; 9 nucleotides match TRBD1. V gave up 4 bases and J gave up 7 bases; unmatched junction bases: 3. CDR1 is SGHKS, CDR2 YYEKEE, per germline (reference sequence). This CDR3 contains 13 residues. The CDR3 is CASSRDRANEQFF. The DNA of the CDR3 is TGTGCCAGCAGCAGGGACAGGGCGAATGAGCAGTTCTTC.

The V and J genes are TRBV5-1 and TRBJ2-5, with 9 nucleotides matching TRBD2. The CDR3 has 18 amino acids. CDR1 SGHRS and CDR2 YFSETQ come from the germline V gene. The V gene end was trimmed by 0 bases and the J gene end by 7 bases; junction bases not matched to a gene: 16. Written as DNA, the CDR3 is TGCGCCAGCAGCTTGGCCGGTGTGGCTAGCGGGGATCAGGCGACCCAGTACTTC. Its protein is CASSLAGVASGDQATQYF.

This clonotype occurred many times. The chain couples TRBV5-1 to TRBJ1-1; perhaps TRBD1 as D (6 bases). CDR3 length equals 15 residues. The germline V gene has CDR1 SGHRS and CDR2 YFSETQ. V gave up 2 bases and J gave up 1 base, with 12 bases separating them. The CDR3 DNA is TGCGCCAGCAGCTTCGTCCCGGGGGCGAACACTGAAGCTTTCTTT. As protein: CASSFVPGANTEAFF.

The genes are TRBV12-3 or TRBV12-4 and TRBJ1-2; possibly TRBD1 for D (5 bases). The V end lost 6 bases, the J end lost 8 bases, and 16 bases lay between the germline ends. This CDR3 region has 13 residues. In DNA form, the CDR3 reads TGTGCCAGCAGGGTCTCCCCTGGGGGGGGCTACACCTTC. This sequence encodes CASRVSPGGGYTF.

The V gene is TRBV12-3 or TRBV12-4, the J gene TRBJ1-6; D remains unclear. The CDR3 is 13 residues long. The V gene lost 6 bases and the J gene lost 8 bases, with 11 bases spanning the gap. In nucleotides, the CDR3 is TGTGCCAGCAGGACCAACAGCTATTCACCCCTCCACTTT. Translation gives CASRTNSYSPLHF.

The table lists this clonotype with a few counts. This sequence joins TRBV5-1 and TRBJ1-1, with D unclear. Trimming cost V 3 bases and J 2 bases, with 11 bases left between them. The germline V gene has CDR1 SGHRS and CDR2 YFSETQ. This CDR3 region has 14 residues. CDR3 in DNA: TGCGCCAGCAGCTCCTATTCTACCAACACTGAAGCTTTCTTT. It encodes CASSSYSTNTEAFF. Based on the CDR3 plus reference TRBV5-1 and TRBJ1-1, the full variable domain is KAGVTQTPRYLIKTRGQQVTLSCSPISGHRSVSWYQQTPGQGLQFLFEYFSETQRNKGNFPGRFSGRQFSNSRSEMNVSTLELGDSALYLCASSSYSTNTEAFFGQGTRLTVV.

This CDR3 is CASSLYGGQQPQHF. CDR3 nucleotide sequence: TGCGCCAGCAGCTTGTACGGTGGTCAGCAGCCCCAGCATTTT. The chain recombines TRBV5-1 with TRBJ1-5; D remains ambiguous. Germline lookup yields CDR1 SGHRS and CDR2 YFSETQ. This CDR3 is built from 14 residues. The V end lost 1 base, the J end lost 7 bases, and 12 bases lay between the germline ends.

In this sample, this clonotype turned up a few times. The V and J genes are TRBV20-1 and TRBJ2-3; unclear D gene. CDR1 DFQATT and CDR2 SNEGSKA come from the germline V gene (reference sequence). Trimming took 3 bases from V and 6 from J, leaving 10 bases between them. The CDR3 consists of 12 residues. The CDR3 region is CSASSGSDTQYF. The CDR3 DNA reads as TGCAGTGCTAGTTCGGGCTCCGATACGCAGTATTTT.

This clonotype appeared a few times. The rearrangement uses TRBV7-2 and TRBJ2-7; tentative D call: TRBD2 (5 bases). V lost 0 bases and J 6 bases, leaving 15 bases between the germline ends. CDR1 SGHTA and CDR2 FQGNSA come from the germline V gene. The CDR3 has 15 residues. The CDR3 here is CASSLAGPLDREQYF. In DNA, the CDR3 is TGTGCCAGCAGCTTAGCCGGGCCACTAGACCGCGAGCAGTACTTC.

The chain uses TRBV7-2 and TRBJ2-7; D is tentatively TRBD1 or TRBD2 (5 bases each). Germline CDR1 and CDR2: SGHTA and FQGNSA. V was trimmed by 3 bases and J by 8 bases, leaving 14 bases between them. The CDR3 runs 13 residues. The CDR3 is CASSFNGAGKQYV. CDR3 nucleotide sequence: TGTGCCAGCAGCTTTAATGGGGCCGGGAAGCAGTACGTC.

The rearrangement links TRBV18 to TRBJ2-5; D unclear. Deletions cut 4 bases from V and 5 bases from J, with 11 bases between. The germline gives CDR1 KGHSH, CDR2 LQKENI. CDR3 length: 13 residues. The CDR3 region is CASSLFGKETQYF. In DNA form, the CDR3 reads TGTGCCAGCTCACTCTTCGGCAAGGAGACCCAGTACTTC.

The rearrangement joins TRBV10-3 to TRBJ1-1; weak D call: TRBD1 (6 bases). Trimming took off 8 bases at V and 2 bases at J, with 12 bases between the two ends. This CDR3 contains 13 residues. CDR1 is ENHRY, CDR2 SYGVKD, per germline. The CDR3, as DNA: TGTGCCATCTCAAGACAGGAAAACACTGAAGCTTTCTTT. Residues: CAISRQENTEAFF.

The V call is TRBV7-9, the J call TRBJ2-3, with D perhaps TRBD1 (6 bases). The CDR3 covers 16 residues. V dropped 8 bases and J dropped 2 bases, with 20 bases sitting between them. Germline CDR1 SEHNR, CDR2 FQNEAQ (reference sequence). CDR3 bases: TGTGCCAGCGATGACAGGATGGCAGAAAACACAGATACGCAGTATTTT. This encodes CASDDRMAENTDTQYF.

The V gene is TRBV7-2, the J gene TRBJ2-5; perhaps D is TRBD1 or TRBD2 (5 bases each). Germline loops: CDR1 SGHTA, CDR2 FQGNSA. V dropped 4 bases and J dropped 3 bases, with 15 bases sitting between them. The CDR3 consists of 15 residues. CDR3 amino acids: CASSSMPGRKETQYF. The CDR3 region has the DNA TGTGCCAGCAGCTCCATGCCAGGGAGAAAAGAGACCCAGTACTTC.

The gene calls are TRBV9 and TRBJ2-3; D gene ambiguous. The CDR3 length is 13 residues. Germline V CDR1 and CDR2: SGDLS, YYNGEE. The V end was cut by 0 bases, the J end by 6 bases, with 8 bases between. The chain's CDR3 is CASSVGMPDTQYF. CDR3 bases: TGTGCCAGCAGCGTAGGAATGCCGGATACGCAGTATTTT.

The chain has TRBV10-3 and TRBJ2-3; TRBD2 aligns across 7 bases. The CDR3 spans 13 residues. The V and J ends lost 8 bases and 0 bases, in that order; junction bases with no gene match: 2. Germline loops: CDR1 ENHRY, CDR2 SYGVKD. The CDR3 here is CAIRGDSTDTQYF. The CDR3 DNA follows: TGTGCCATCCGGGGGGACAGCACAGATACGCAGTATTTT.

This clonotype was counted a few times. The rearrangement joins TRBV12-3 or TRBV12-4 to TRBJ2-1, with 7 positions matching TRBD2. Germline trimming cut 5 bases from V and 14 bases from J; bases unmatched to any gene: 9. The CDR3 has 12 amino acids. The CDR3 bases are TGTGCCAGCAGTCCGGGGGGACGGATTGAGTTCTTC. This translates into CASSPGGRIEFF.

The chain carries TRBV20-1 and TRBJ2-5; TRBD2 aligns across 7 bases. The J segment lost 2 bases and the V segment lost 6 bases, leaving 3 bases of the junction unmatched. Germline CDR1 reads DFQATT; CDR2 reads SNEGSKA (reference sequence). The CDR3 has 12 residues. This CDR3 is CSAVAGQETQYF. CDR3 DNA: TGCAGTGCGGTAGCGGGTCAAGAGACCCAGTACTTC.